A single sample gave rise to the 9 T cell receptor beta chains below, sequenced in a study of regulatory T cells in long-lasting Graves disease. Construction of TCR beta libraries relied on iRepertoire HTBI primers and on Arm-PCR targeting CDR3 regions. TCRdb used MiXCR to reprocess the multiplex PCR reads, holding one entry per CDR3 protein. The table includes approximately 300,000 distinct CDR3 sequences, 15% to 20% detected once. Time point of the sample: newly diagnosed GD, antithyroid drugs for less than 3 months. TCR sequences were obtained from RNA taken from PBMCs. Here the sequenced sample was peripheral blood mononuclear cells (PBMCs), taken at new diagnosis, from a patient treated with antithyroid drugs. The receptors shown here come from a female donor with Graves disease.

In this sample, this clonotype turned up many times. The V gene is TRBV19, the J gene TRBJ2-7; 9 bases are shared with TRBD1. The germline CDR1 and CDR2 sequences are LNHDA and SQIVND (reference sequence). V gave up 3 bases and J gave up 7 bases; unmatched junction bases: 7. The CDR3 is 14 residues long. CDR3 coding DNA: TGTGCCAGTAGTATGGGACAGGGAATTGGGGAGCAGTACTTC. Residues: CASSMGQGIGEQYF.

This clonotype was picked up a small number of times. DNA for the CDR3: TGTGCCAGCAGCTTAGACCTAGCCAAAAACATTCAGTACTTC. It translates to CASSLDLAKNIQYF. The V gene is TRBV7-8, the J gene TRBJ2-4; no firm D call. CDR1 is SGHVS, CDR2 FQNEAQ, per germline. The V end was cut by 1 base, the J end by 0 bases, with 4 bases between. This CDR3 is 14 amino acids long.

This clonotype occurred many times. The gene calls are TRBV10-2 and TRBJ2-7; 8 bases are shared with TRBD1. Germline trimming cut 8 bases from V and 0 bases from J; bases unmatched to any gene: 0. Germline loops: CDR1 WSHSY, CDR2 SAAADI. The CDR3 has 12 residues. CDR3 bases: TGCGCCAGCCAGGGGGCCTCCTACGAGCAGTACTTC. Amino acid sequence: CASQGASYEQYF.

V gene TRBV7-2 combines with J gene TRBJ2-2, with 11 nucleotides matching TRBD2. V gave up 4 bases and J gave up 0 bases; unmatched junction bases: 13. The CDR3 consists of 20 residues. The germline V gene has CDR1 SGHTA and CDR2 FQGNSA. This CDR3 is CASSSLAGGSPFANTGELFF. CDR3 DNA sequence: TGTGCCAGCAGCTCCCTAGCGGGGGGCTCCCCGTTCGCGAACACCGGGGAGCTGTTTTTT.

This clonotype was detected only a few times. The CDR3 is CSVPQGLAGDYNEQFF. For the CDR3, the DNA is TGCAGCGTCCCTCAGGGACTAGCGGGGGATTACAATGAGCAGTTCTTC. The V and J genes are TRBV29-1 and TRBJ2-1; TRBD2 matches at 14 bases. The CDR3 is 16 amino acids. V shed 6 bases and J 4 bases; nucleotides not matched to a gene: 8. Germline V CDR1 and CDR2: SQVTM, ANQGSEA.

This clonotype was found a few times. A much larger clone lies a single base off, so this may be a read error. V gene TRBV30 combines with J gene TRBJ1-6; TRBD1 is a possible D gene (5 bases). V lost 4 bases, J lost 5 bases, and 9 bases lay in between. Looked up from germline, CDR1 is GTSNPN and CDR2 is SVGIG (reference sequence). CDR3 length: 13 residues. Here the CDR3 DNA reads TGTGCCTGGAACTGGGGGGATAATTCACCCCTCCACTTT. Amino acid sequence: CAWNWGDNSPLHF.

This clonotype was found many times. The chain uses TRBV29-1 and TRBJ1-1; D call uncertain. CDR1 is SQVTM, CDR2 ANQGSEA, per germline. There are 10 residues in the CDR3. Trimming stripped 0 bases from V and 9 bases from J, with 5 bases between. The CDR3 nucleotides read TGCAGCGTTGAAGACGAAAAAGCTTTCTTT. Translating it yields CSVEDEKAFF.

This clonotype turned up a few times. The gene calls are TRBV19 and TRBJ2-4, with D possibly being TRBD1 or TRBD2 (5 bases each). This CDR3 comprises 17 residues. Germline V gene data show CDR1 as LNHDA and CDR2 as SQIVND (reference sequence). V was cut by 1 base and J by 2 bases, with 15 bases left in between. The CDR3 loop reads CASSIVPGLASKNIQYF. The CDR3 DNA reads TGTGCCAGTAGTATAGTGCCGGGGCTGGCTTCCAAAAACATTCAGTACTTC.

This clonotype was counted ten times or more. This rearrangement joins TRBV2 to TRBJ2-2; 11 nucleotides align to TRBD2. After removal of 8 bases from V and 0 bases from J, the junction contained 14 bases not matched to a gene. The CDR3 runs to 19 residues. The V gene's germline CDR1 is SNHLY and CDR2 FYNNEI. This chain's CDR3 is CASEGGGLAVPTNTGELFF. The CDR3 bases are TGTGCCAGCGAAGGGGGGGGACTAGCGGTCCCGACGAACACCGGGGAGCTGTTTTTT.